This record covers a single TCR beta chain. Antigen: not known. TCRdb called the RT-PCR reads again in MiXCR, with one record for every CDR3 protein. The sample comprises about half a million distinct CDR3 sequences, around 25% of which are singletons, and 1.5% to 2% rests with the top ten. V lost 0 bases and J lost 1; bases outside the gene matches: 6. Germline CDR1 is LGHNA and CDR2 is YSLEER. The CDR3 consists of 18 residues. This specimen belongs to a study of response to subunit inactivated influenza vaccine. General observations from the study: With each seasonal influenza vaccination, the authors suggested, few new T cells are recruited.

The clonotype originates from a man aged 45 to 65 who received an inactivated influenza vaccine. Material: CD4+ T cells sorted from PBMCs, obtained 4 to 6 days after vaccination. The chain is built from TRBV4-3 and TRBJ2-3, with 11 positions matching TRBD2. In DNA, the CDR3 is TGCGCCAGCAGCCAAGATTTAGCGGGAGGGTTAGGCACAGATACGCAGTATTTT. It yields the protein CASSQDLAGGLGTDTQYF.